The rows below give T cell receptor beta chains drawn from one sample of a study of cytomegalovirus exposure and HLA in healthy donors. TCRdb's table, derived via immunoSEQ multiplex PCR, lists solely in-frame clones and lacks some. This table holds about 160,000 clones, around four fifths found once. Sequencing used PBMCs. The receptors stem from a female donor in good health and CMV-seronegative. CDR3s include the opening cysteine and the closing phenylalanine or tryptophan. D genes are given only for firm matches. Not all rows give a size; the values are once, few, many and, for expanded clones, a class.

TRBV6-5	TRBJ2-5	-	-	TGTGCCAGCAGTTACTCAAGGGGTATGGAGACCCAGTACTTC	CASSYSRGMETQYF
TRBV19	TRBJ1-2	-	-	TGTGCCAGCAGGGCAGGGTATGGCTACACCTTC	CASRAGYGYTF
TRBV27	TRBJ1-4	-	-	TGTGCCAGCAGTCTTTCCAGGGTCGTCGGTGAAAAACTGTTTTTT	CASSLSRVVGEKLFF
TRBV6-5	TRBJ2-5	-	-	TGTGCCAGCAGTTCTAGCTACAGGGAGGGAGGTGAGACCCAGTACTTC	CASSSSYREGGETQYF
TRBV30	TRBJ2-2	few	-	TGTGCCTGGGCTCTCGCGGGGGCCCGGAGCGGGGAGCTGTTTTTT	CAWALAGARSGELFF
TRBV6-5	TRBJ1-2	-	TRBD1	TGTGCCAGCAGAGAACGACAGGGCAACTATGGCTACACCTTC	CASRERQGNYGYTF
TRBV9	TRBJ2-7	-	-	TGTGCCAGCAGCGTATCCGGGATTACAGTACACGAGCAGTACTTC	CASSVSGITVHEQYF
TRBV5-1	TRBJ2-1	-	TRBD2	TGCGCCAGCAGCTTGCCGGGGGGGGGCGGCTATGAGCAGTTCTTC	CASSLPGGGGYEQFF
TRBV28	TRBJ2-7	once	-	TGTGCCAGCAGCTCCGTTGGGGGGGCGCGTTACGAGCAGTACTTC	CASSSVGGARYEQYF
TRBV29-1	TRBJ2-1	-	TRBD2	TGCAGCGTTGAGGGCGTTTCACTAGCGGAGACCTACAATGAGCAGTTCTTC	CSVEGVSLAETYNEQFF
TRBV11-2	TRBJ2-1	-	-	TGTGCCAGCAGCCTGGAGGGGTCCAAGTTCTTC	CASSLEGSKFF
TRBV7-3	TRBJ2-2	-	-	TGTGCCAGCAGCTCACGAGCGGGGAACACCGGGGAGCTGTTTTTT	CASSSRAGNTGELFF
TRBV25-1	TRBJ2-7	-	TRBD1	TGTGCCAGCAGTGGCATAGACAGGGGTACATACGAGCAGTACTTC	CASSGIDRGTYEQYF
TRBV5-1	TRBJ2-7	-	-	TGCGCCAGCAGCTTGGGGGTGGGAGCGACCCCCTACGAGCAGTACTTC	CASSLGVGATPYEQYF
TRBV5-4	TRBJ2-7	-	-	TGTGCCAGCAGCCAAGACAGGAGCGAAGGGGTGGAGTACTTC	CASSQDRSEGVEYF
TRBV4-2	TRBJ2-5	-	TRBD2	TGTGCCAGCAGCGGAGGCGGGGGGCGGGAGACCCAGTACTTC	CASSGGGGRETQYF
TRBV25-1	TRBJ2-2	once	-	TGTGCCAGCAGTCCCACAGGGACGGTTCGATACACCGGGGAGCTGTTTTTT	CASSPTGTVRYTGELFF
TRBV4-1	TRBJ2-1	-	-	TGCGCCAGCAGCCAAGATCGGGGGAGCACCTACAATGAGCAGTTCTTC	CASSQDRGSTYNEQFF
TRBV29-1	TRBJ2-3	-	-	TGCAGCGTTGATGAGCGGATCACAGATACGCAGTATTTT	CSVDERITDTQYF
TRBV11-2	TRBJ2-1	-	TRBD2	TGTGCCAGCAGCTTAAGGGGCGGGGGGAGGTACAATGAGCAGTTCTTC	CASSLRGGGRYNEQFF
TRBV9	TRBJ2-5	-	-	TGTGCCAGCAGCGTAGGACAGGTAATAGAGACCCAGTACTTC	CASSVGQVIETQYF
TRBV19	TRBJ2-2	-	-	TGTGCCAGTAGTATCGCAGGGGGGTTAAACACCGGGGAGCTGTTTTTT	CASSIAGGLNTGELFF
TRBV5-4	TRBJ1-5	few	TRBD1	TGTGCCAGCAGCACCGGGACAGGGAACAATCAGCCCCAGCATTTT	CASSTGTGNNQPQHF
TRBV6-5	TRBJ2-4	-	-	TGTGCCAGCAGGGGGGCAGACAGAAACATTCAGTACTTC	CASRGADRNIQYF
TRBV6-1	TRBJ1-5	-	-	TGTGCCAGCAGTGAACTCGGGCAGGGGCATCAGCCCCAGCATTTT	CASSELGQGHQPQHF
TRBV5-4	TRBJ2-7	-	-	TGTGCCAGCAGGGCCGGGATGGGGTACTACGAGCAGTACTTC	CASRAGMGYYEQYF
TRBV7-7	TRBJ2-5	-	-	TGTGCCAGCAAAGGGCAGGGGCTTTTGGAGACCCAGTACTTC	CASKGQGLLETQYF
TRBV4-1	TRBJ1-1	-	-	TGCGCCAGCAGCCAAGGACAGATGAACACTGAAGCTTTCTTT	CASSQGQMNTEAFF
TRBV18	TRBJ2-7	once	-	TGTGCCAGCGCGAACAGGAGTTCCTACGAGCAGTACTTC	CASANRSSYEQYF
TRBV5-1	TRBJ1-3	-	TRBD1	TGCGCCAGCAGCTGGACAGGGCTGACTGGAAACACCATATATTTT	CASSWTGLTGNTIYF
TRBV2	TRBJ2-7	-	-	TGTGCCAGCAGTGACATAACTTACGAGCAGTACTTC	CASSDITYEQYF
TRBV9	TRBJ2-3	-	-	TGTGCCAGCAGCGCGACTGAGTATACGCAGTATTTT	CASSATEYTQYF
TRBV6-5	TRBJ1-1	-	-	TGTGCCAGCAGAAGACAAGTGGAAGCTTTCTTT	CASRRQVEAFF
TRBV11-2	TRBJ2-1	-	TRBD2	TGTGCCAGCAGCTCATTAGCGGGAAGGGTCCCCAATGAGCAGTTCTTC	CASSSLAGRVPNEQFF
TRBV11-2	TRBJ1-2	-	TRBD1	TGTGCCAGCAGCTTAGCAGGGGGCGGTGGCTACACCTTC	CASSLAGGGGYTF
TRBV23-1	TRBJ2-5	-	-	TGCGCCAGCAGTCAAGGATCTTTTAGGGGAGAGACCCAGTACTTC	CASSQGSFRGETQYF
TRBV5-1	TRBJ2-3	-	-	TGCGCCAGCAGCCCGCCGGCAGATACGCAGTATTTT	CASSPPADTQYF